Each of the 17 T cell receptor beta chains below was sequenced from the same sample in a study of identical twins. TCRdb re-derived calls from the 5' RACE reads in MiXCR, one entry per CDR3 protein. In the table there are 230,000 or so distinct CDR3 sequences, around 8.3% of which are singletons. This same sample was also taken into another study, of yellow fever vaccine responses in identical twins.

The sequenced material came from CD8+ T cells sorted from blood. These receptors all stem from a woman between 18 and 29 years old in good health.

This clonotype turned up a few times. The CDR3 DNA reads as TGTGCCAGCAGCCCACAGGGGGAGGCCTACAATGAGCAGTTCTTC. Translation: CASSPQGEAYNEQFF. The V and J genes are TRBV7-3 and TRBJ2-1; 8 nucleotides align to TRBD1. Germline-derived CDR1 and CDR2 are SGHTA and FQGTGA. The CDR3 totals 15 residues. V lost 5 bases, J lost 2 bases, and 5 bases stayed unmatched. Based on the CDR3 plus reference TRBV7-3 and TRBJ2-1, the full variable domain is GAGVSQTPSNKVTEKGKYVELRCDPISGHTALYWYRQSLGQGPEFLIYFQGTGAADDSGLPNDRFFAVRPEGSVSTLKIQRTERGDSAVYLCASSPQGEAYNEQFFGPGTRLTVL.

This clonotype was detected many times. The V call is TRBV29-1, the J call TRBJ2-5, with 10 bases aligning to TRBD2. The CDR3 has 16 amino acids. Germline V CDR1 and CDR2: SQVTM, ANQGSEA. J was trimmed by 3 bases and V by 3 bases; bases with no gene match: 10. The CDR3 is CSVELAGAGTKETQYF. CDR3 DNA: TGCAGCGTTGAGCTAGCGGGGGCCGGAACAAAAGAGACCCAGTACTTC.

This clonotype was seen more than once but under ten times. This chain links TRBV6-1 with TRBJ2-3; D may be TRBD1 or TRBD2 (5 bases each). Germline V gives CDR1 MNHNS, CDR2 SASEGT. The V and J ends lost 11 bases and 0 bases respectively, with 9 bases between them. The CDR3 contains 12 residues. As DNA, the CDR3 is TGTGCCGTGGGGGAAAGCACAGATACGCAGTATTTT. Residues: CAVGESTDTQYF.

At least ten counts were recorded for this clonotype. The chain is built from TRBV29-1 and TRBJ2-3, with TRBD1 as a possible D gene (5 bases). Germline V gene sequence: CDR1 SQVTM, CDR2 ANQGSEA. The V and J ends lost 2 bases and 2 bases respectively, with 8 bases between them. This CDR3 is 13 amino acids long. The CDR3 is CSVEQGNTDTQYF. The CDR3 bases are TGCAGCGTTGAACAGGGCAACACAGATACGCAGTATTTT.

This chain joins TRBV6-5 and TRBJ1-1, with a possible D match to TRBD1 (6 bases). Germline V gene lookup returns CDR1 MNHEY and CDR2 SVGAGI. The CDR3 covers 12 residues. The germline V and J ends were trimmed by 2 bases and 6 bases, with 7 bases remaining between them. In DNA, the CDR3 is TGTGCCAGCAGTTACCAGGGGCCTGAAGCTTTCTTT. It specifies CASSYQGPEAFF.

This clonotype was counted many times. V is TRBV29-1 and J is TRBJ2-7; 10 nucleotides agree with TRBD1. CDR1 is SQVTM and CDR2 is ANQGSEA in the germline V gene. J was trimmed by 5 bases and V by 8 bases; bases with no gene match: 9. This CDR3 has 13 residues. In DNA form, the CDR3 reads TGCAGCTCCTTGGGACAGGGGATTGACGAGCAGTACTTC. It codes for CSSLGQGIDEQYF.

This rearrangement joins TRBV7-9 to TRBJ2-5; D may be TRBD2 (6 bases). Germline lookup yields CDR1 SEHNR and CDR2 FQNEAQ (reference sequence). The CDR3 has 14 amino acids. V dropped 2 bases and J dropped 4 bases, with 11 bases sitting between them. The CDR3 loop is CASSLLGGIETQYF. The DNA of the CDR3 is TGTGCCAGCAGCTTACTCGGCGGGATAGAGACCCAGTACTTC.

At least ten counts were recorded for this clonotype. The rearrangement uses TRBV5-1 and TRBJ1-1, with D unresolved. Trimming stripped 0 bases from V and 5 bases from J, with 14 bases between. Germline V CDR1 and CDR2: SGHRS, YFSETQ. The CDR3 extends over 15 amino acids. The CDR3 DNA reads as TGCGCCAGCAGCTTGGGTAAAGGAAGACAAACTGAAGCTTTCTTT. Translating it yields CASSLGKGRQTEAFF.

This clonotype was detected ten times or more. The V call is TRBV20-1, the J call TRBJ2-7; 13 bases are shared with TRBD2. The CDR3 spans 17 residues. CDR1 is DFQATT and CDR2 is SNEGSKA in the germline V gene (reference sequence). With V trimmed by 3 bases and J by 5 bases, 13 bases remained unmatched. DNA of the CDR3: TGCAGTGCTAGGGAGTGGCCGTTGGGGACTAGCGGGAACGAGCAGTACTTC. Its translation is CSAREWPLGTSGNEQYF.

This clonotype appeared a few times. V is TRBV11-2 and J is TRBJ2-2; D possibly matches TRBD1 or TRBD2 (5 bases each). The CDR3 consists of 17 residues. The germline V and J ends were trimmed by 1 base and 1 base, with 13 bases remaining between them. Germline CDR1 and CDR2: SGHAT and FQNNGV. CDR3 bases: TGTGCCAGCAGCTTAGGAGGGACGGCCATGAACACCGGGGAGCTGTTTTTT. This codes for CASSLGGTAMNTGELFF.

The chain couples TRBV4-1 to TRBJ2-5, with TRBD2 matching 7 bases. V dropped 2 bases and J dropped 3; count of bases not matched to a gene: 9. Germline CDR1 MGHRA, CDR2 YSYEKL. This CDR3 is 16 amino acids long. Written as DNA, the CDR3 is TGCGCCAGCAGCCAATTTCTACTAGCGACTAAAGAGACCCAGTACTTC. This translates into CASSQFLLATKETQYF.

This chain connects TRBV14 to TRBJ2-1; 12 nucleotides line up with TRBD2. CDR1 and CDR2 (germline): SGHDN, FVKESK. The V segment lost 6 bases and the J segment 7 bases; nucleotides outside the gene matches: 4. This CDR3 has 14 amino acids. CDR3 sequence: CASSRLAGENEQFF. The CDR3 coding sequence is TGTGCCAGCAGTCGACTAGCGGGGGAAAATGAGCAGTTCTTC.

Many counts were recorded for this clonotype. The chain has TRBV12-3 or TRBV12-4 and TRBJ2-3; D call uncertain. V lost 8 bases to trimming and J lost 4 bases, with 7 bases between them. The CDR3 length is 11 residues. CDR3 in amino acids: CASLLADTQYF. The CDR3 region has the DNA TGTGCCAGCCTTTTGGCAGATACGCAGTATTTT.

This clonotype was seen repeatedly, ten times or more. The chain has TRBV4-2 and TRBJ2-7, with a possible D match to TRBD2 (5 bases). The germline CDR1 and CDR2 sequences are LGHNA and YNFKEQ. V was clipped by 1 base and J by 3 bases, with 16 bases between them. The CDR3 contains 16 residues. The CDR3 reads CASSQGELEQGYEQYF. CDR3 in DNA: TGTGCCAGCAGCCAAGGGGAGCTGGAGCAAGGCTACGAGCAGTACTTC.

The chain is built from TRBV10-3 and TRBJ2-5; D not resolved. The germline V gene encodes CDR1 ENHRY and CDR2 SYGVKD. The V end lost 4 bases, the J end lost 5 bases, and 11 bases lay between the germline ends. CDR3 length equals 13 residues. Here the CDR3 DNA reads TGTGCCATCAGTGCGACCGCGGAGGAGACCCAGTACTTC. Its translation is CAISATAEETQYF.

A few counts support this clonotype. V and J are TRBV4-3 and TRBJ2-3, with 8 bases fitting TRBD1. The CDR3 loop spans 16 amino acids. Trimming took 0 bases from V and 4 from J; bases not matched to a gene: 6. Germline CDR1 LGHNA, CDR2 YSLEER. CDR3 sequence (DNA): TGCGCCAGCAGCCAAGACGGGACAGGATCGTCAGATACGCAGTATTTT. It yields the protein CASSQDGTGSSDTQYF.

This clonotype was counted a few times. The chain is built from TRBV27 and TRBJ2-3; no definite D call. CDR1 is MNHEY, CDR2 SMNVEV, per germline (reference sequence). This CDR3 spans 13 amino acids. The ends were cut back, 7 bases at V and 2 bases at J, with 10 bases in the middle. The CDR3 coding sequence is TGTGCCAGCACCTTAAGTCCCACAGATACGCAGTATTTT. Its translation: CASTLSPTDTQYF.